This TCR beta chain was profiled in a study of human T cells and chemical hapten exposure. Study-wide results and limits: The study found that DPC sensitization did not change TCRs above 1 in 1000 frequency.

Germline lookup yields CDR1 LGHDT and CDR2 YNNKEL (reference sequence). Trimming took 4 bases from V and 5 from J; bases not matched to a gene: 6. The CDR3 totals 14 residues. Within the library, unique molecular identifiers were attached to each individual cDNA molecule. Per the original data handling: Samples had a median of 95,638 TCRs, ranging roughly 20,000 to 690,600. TCRdb recomputed calls from the RACE reads with MiXCR, one row per CDR3 protein. The V and J calls follow TCRdb's processing rather than the paper's. The sample includes approximately 59,000 distinct CDR3 sequences, about 6% seen only once; the top ten take 3.4%. Time point in this sample: healthy volunteer bleed at 6 weeks. Whole blood that had not been fractionated was the source of extracted total RNA. This clonotype was detected many times. Its target is unknown.

Sequenced material: whole blood. The gene calls are TRBV3-1 and TRBJ1-1; 8 nucleotides match TRBD1. The TCR comes from a female donor in good health. Some clones in this sample may be carry-over from other donors' samples. This CDR3 reads CASSRQGSATEAFF. As DNA, the CDR3 is TGTGCCAGCAGCCGACAGGGGAGTGCTACTGAAGCTTTCTTT.